The T cell receptor (beta chain) under discussion was sequenced for a study of T cells after posttransplantation cyclophosphamide. This table comes from immunoSEQ multiplex PCR, and its TCRdb copy is limited to in-frame clones, with some not included. This sample has 20,000 to 30,000 clones, each found more than once. This CDR3 is 14 amino acids long. The germline V gene has CDR1 SGHTS and CDR2 YDEGEE. This clone appeared a few times. Its specificity is unknown. The study's findings and limits: Later blood repertoires were often dominated by clones from the donor CD8+ memory compartment.

Sequencing was carried out using PBMCs. The TCR comes from a woman aged 45-65 years in good health, CMV-negative, and a related stem cell transplant donor. This chain joins TRBV5-8 and TRBJ2-5, with 10 bases identical to TRBD2. The end of the DNA aligns better with TRBJ2-7, so the J call may be wrong. In nucleotides, the CDR3 is TGTGCCAGCAGCTCGGGACTAGCGATCAACGAGCAGTACTTC. It yields the protein CASSSGLAINEQYF.